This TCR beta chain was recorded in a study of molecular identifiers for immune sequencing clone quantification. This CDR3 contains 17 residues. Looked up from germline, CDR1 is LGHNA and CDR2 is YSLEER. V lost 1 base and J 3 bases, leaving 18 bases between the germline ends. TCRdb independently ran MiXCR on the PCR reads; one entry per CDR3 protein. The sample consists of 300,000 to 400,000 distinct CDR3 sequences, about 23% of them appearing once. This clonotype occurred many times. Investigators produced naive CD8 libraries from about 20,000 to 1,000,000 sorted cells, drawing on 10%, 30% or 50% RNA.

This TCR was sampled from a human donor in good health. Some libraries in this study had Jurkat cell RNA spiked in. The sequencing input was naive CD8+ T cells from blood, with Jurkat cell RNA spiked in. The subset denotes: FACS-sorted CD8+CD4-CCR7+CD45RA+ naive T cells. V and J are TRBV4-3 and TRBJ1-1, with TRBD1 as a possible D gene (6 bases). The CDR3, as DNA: TGCGCCAGCAGCCAAGTCGTCGTTTCGGACAGATACACTGAAGCTTTCTTT. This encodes CASSQVVVSDRYTEAFF.